The subject of this entry is one T cell receptor (beta chain). Original methodology: Researchers report that nucleated cell counts were estimated from reference gene primer amplification. This table comes from immunoSEQ multiplex PCR, and its TCRdb copy is limited to in-frame clones, with some not included. The V and J calls and clone size are taken from that table; D and trimming were inferred from the DNA. Of tens of thousands of clones listed, about nine tenths were seen once; the top ten hold roughly 13%. The data stem from a study of blood T cell repertoires in COVID-19. Study-level information: Acute and convalescent COVID-19 specimens originated in the United States, Italy and Spain. The analysed material was cDNA or gDNA that came from T cells, B-cell-depleted T cells, or PBMCs.

The V end was cut by 4 bases, the J end by 9 bases, with 19 bases between. Looked up from germline, CDR1 is KGHSY and CDR2 is FQNENV. This CDR3 contains 16 residues. Sequencing was done on a sample of peripheral blood. J is TRBJ1-6 and V is TRBV16, with D possibly TRBD1 on 6 matching bases. This TCR was recovered from a human donor in a cohort sampled during active COVID-19. CDR3 nucleotide sequence: TGTGCCAGCAGCCGACCTTATCAACAGGGTACTTCACCCCTCCACTTT. This gives the protein CASSRPYQQGTSPLHF.